The 16 T cell receptor beta chains in this list originate from one sample, sequenced in a study of T cells in Graves' hyperthyroidism and ophthalmopathy. Regions amplified from RNA transcripts were the TCR beta CDR3 regions. In the first-round RT-PCR of the TCR CDR3, the HTBI primer set was used. TCRdb reprocessed the multiplex PCR reads with MiXCR, giving one entry per CDR3 protein. Of about 350,000 distinct CDR3 sequences detected, 15% to 20% appear once; the ten largest clones hold roughly 16%. The sequencing sample was made of blood. These receptors all come from a woman aged 40-49 years with Graves' ophthalmopathy.

The chain employs TRBV7-8 and TRBJ1-5, with D perhaps TRBD1 (5 bases). Per the germline V gene, CDR1 is SGHVS and CDR2 is FQNEAQ. There are 16 residues in the CDR3. V was pared by 3 bases and J by 4 bases, with 16 bases between. Here the CDR3 DNA reads TGTGCCAGCAGCTTCCGGCCGGGGCCGGCGAATCAGCCCCAGCATTTT. Protein: CASSFRPGPANQPQHF.

This rearrangement joins TRBV5-5 to TRBJ2-5; possibly TRBD2 for D (6 bases). Germline CDR1 reads SGHKS; CDR2 reads YYEKEE (reference sequence). Trimming took off 4 bases at V and 5 bases at J, with 15 bases between the two ends. This CDR3 comprises 14 residues. This CDR3 is CASSTGVRVETQYF. Written as DNA, the CDR3 is TGTGCCAGCAGCACGGGGGTCAGGGTGGAGACCCAGTACTTC.

This clonotype was counted ten times or more. The chain couples TRBV6-2 or TRBV6-3 to TRBJ1-2; 8 bases align to TRBD1. The CDR3 is 15 residues long. Germline CDR1 reads MNHEY; CDR2 reads SVGEGT. The trim removed 4 bases at V and 7 bases at J, leaving 11 bases unmatched. DNA for the CDR3: TGTGCCAGCAGTTCACCTCTCGGACAGGGCGCTGGCTACACCTTC. Protein: CASSSPLGQGAGYTF.

This clonotype has at least ten counts. The V call is TRBV7-2, the J call TRBJ1-2; 9 bases line up with TRBD1. This CDR3 contains 17 residues. Per the germline V gene, CDR1 is SGHTA and CDR2 is FQGNSA. The J segment lost 8 bases and the V segment lost 0 bases, leaving 13 bases of the junction unmatched. The CDR3 DNA follows: TGTGCCAGCAGCTTAGCCCTCTCGAAACAGGGGGCAGGGGGCTACACCTTC. Residues: CASSLALSKQGAGGYTF.

There are many counts of this clonotype. The chain combines TRBV9 with TRBJ1-1; the D is unclear. CDR1 is SGDLS and CDR2 is YYNGEE in the germline V gene. The CDR3 runs 15 residues. The V and J ends lost 0 bases and 2 bases respectively, with 11 bases between them. The CDR3 DNA reads TGTGCCAGCAGCGTAGGAGGCAGACTAAACACTGAAGCTTTCTTT. Protein sequence: CASSVGGRLNTEAFF. The full variable domain, in which reference TRBV9 and TRBJ1-1 provide the parts outside the CDR3, is DSGVTQTPKHLITATGQRVTLRCSPRSGDLSVYWYQQSLDQGLQFLIQYYNGEERAKGNILERFSAQQFPDLHSELNLSSLELGDSALYFCASSVGGRLNTEAFFGQGTRLTVV.

This sequence joins TRBV7-2 and TRBJ1-1; D is unclear. Trimming took 5 bases from V and 5 from J, leaving 15 bases between them. The germline gives CDR1 SGHTA, CDR2 FQGNSA. The CDR3 runs 14 residues. CDR3 coding DNA: TGTGCCAGCAGCCGTCCGACGGCGTATACTGAAGCTTTCTTT. It encodes CASSRPTAYTEAFF.

This clonotype was counted many times. This sequence joins TRBV19 and TRBJ1-1; the D is unclear. CDR3 length: 13 amino acids. Germline V CDR1 and CDR2: LNHDA, SQIVND (reference sequence). V lost 5 bases to trimming and J lost 0 bases, with 7 bases between them. The CDR3, as DNA: TGTGCCAGTAGTCCCCCCATGAACACTGAAGCTTTCTTT. Protein: CASSPPMNTEAFF.

This clonotype was counted ten times or more. This chain joins TRBV6-2 or TRBV6-3 and TRBJ2-5; D is unclear. With 6 bases removed from V and 3 bases from J, the gap between germline ends came to 11 bases. CDR1 is MNHEY and CDR2 is SVGEGT in the germline V gene. This CDR3 region has 13 residues. The CDR3 nucleotides are TGTGCCAGCAGCAACGATGTGGAAGAGACCCAGTACTTC. It specifies CASSNDVEETQYF.

This clonotype has ten or more counts. The chain recombines TRBV6-5 with TRBJ2-7; D is undetermined. Between the trimmed V and J ends, which lost 8 bases and 5 bases, there was a span of 10 bases. CDR1 MNHEY and CDR2 SVGAGI come from the germline V gene. There are 11 residues in the CDR3. The CDR3: CASRSPDEQYF. DNA of the CDR3: TGTGCCAGCCGTAGCCCCGACGAGCAGTACTTC.

This clonotype showed up just once. The chain joins TRBV6-4 to TRBJ2-2; no firm D call. This CDR3 region has 14 residues. The V end lost 4 bases, the J end lost 1 base, and 7 bases lay between the germline ends. Germline CDR1 MRHNA, CDR2 SNTAGT. The CDR3 loop is CASSVLQNTGELFF. CDR3 nucleotides: TGTGCCAGCAGTGTACTACAGAACACCGGGGAGCTGTTTTTT.

Many counts were recorded for this clonotype. The chain employs TRBV19 and TRBJ1-1; D call uncertain. V was shortened by 3 bases and J by 0 bases, with 5 bases between the two germline ends. CDR1 and CDR2 from the germline V gene are LNHDA and SQIVND (reference sequence). The CDR3 contains 13 residues. The CDR3 here is CASSITMNTEAFF. CDR3 coding DNA: TGTGCCAGTAGTATTACAATGAACACTGAAGCTTTCTTT.

The chain carries TRBV6-7 and TRBJ2-5; 7 bases agree with TRBD1. TRBV6-7 is flagged as an ORF with uncertain function. V lost 6 bases and J lost 5; bases outside the gene matches: 9. This CDR3 spans 14 amino acids. The chain's CDR3 is CASSHRGLMETQYF. Here the CDR3 DNA reads TGTGCCAGCAGCCACAGGGGCCTTATGGAGACCCAGTACTTC.

This clonotype has a count of ten or more. V gene TRBV5-6 combines with J gene TRBJ1-5; D not resolved. V lost 4 bases, J lost 4 bases, and 12 bases lay in between. Germline V lookup: CDR1 SGHDT, CDR2 YYEEEE. CDR3 length equals 14 residues. DNA of the CDR3: TGTGCCAGCAGCCGAACAGAAGGGAATCAGCCCCAGCATTTT. This sequence encodes CASSRTEGNQPQHF.

This clonotype was observed a few times. The CDR3 protein is CASSFTGESYEQYF. In nucleotides, the CDR3 is TGCGCCAGCAGCTTCACAGGGGAATCCTACGAGCAGTACTTC. The chain has TRBV5-1 and TRBJ2-7, with 7 bases aligning to TRBD1. J gave up 1 base and V 2 bases, and 3 bases lay outside the gene matches. This CDR3 spans 14 amino acids. CDR1 SGHRS and CDR2 YFSETQ come from the germline V gene.

The sample holds many counts of this clonotype. The V gene is TRBV2, the J gene TRBJ1-5, with 11 nucleotides matching TRBD1. This CDR3 contains 17 residues. The germline CDR1 and CDR2 sequences are SNHLY and FYNNEI. The V segment lost 5 bases and the J segment 0 bases; nucleotides outside the gene matches: 6. The CDR3 loop is CASSTGTGGDSNQPQHF. Here the CDR3 DNA reads TGTGCCAGCAGTACCGGGACAGGGGGAGATAGCAATCAGCCCCAGCATTTT.

In this sample, this clonotype turned up many times. V usage is TRBV2 and J usage is TRBJ2-4, with D perhaps TRBD1 or TRBD2 (6 bases each). This CDR3 contains 15 residues. Per germline, CDR1 SNHLY and CDR2 FYNNEI. Between the trimmed V and J ends, which lost 3 bases and 3 bases, there was a span of 12 bases. DNA for the CDR3: TGTGCCAGCAGTGAGGGGGGCTTCGGCAAAAACATTCAGTACTTC. Translated, it gives CASSEGGFGKNIQYF. Full variable domain (remainder filled in from reference TRBV2 and TRBJ2-4): EPEVTQTPSHQVTQMGQEVILRCVPISNHLYFYWYRQILGQKVEFLVSFYNNEISEKSEIFDDQFSVERPDGSNFTLKIRSTKLEDSAMYFCASSEGGFGKNIQYFGAGTRLSVL.